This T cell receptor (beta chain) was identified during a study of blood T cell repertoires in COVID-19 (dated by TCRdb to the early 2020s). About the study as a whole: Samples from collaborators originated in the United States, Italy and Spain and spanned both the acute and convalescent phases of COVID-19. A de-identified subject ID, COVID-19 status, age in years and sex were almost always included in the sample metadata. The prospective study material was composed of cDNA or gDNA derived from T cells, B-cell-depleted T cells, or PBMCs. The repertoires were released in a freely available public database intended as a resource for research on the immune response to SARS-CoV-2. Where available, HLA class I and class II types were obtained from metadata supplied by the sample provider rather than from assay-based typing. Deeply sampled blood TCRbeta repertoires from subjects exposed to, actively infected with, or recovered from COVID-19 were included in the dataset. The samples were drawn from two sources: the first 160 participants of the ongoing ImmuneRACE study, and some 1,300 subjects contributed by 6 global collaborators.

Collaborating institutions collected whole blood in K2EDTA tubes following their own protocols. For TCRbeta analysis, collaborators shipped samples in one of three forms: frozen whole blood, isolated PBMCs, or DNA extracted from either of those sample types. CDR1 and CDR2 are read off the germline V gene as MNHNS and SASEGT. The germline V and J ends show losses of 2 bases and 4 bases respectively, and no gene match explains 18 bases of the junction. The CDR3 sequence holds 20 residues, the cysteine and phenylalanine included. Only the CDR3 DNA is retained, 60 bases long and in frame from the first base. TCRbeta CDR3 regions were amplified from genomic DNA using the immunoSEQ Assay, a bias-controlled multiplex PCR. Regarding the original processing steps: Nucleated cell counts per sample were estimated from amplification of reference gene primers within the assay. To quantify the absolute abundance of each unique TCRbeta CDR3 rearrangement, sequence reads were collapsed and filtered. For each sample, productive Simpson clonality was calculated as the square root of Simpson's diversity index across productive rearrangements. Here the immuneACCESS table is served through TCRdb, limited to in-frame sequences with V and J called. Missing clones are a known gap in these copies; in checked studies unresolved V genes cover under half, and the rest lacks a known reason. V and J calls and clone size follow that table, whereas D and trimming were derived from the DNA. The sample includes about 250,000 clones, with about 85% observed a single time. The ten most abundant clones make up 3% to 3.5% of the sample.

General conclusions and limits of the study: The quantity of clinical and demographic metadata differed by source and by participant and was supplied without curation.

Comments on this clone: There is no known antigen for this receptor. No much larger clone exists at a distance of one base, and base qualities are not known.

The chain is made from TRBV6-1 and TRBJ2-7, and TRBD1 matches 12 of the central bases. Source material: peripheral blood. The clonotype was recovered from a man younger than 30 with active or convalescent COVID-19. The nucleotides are TGTGCCAGCAGTGAATTGTTTCGGGACAGGGGGCGCTTGGGGACTTACGAGCAGTACTTC. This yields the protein CASSELFRDRGRLGTYEQYF.